One sample yielded the 10 T cell receptor beta chains listed below, sequenced in a study of blood T cell repertoires in COVID-19. Repertoires were generated with immunoSEQ multiplex PCR, while TCRdb's copy carries only in-frame clones and drops some. Seen here are about 270,000 clones, 80% to 90% observed once, and the top ten hold less than 20%. Source material: PBMCs or T cells enriched from blood (not recorded which). Receptors were obtained from a young man who had recovered from COVID-19.

The rearrangement joins TRBV4-2 to TRBJ1-1; D remains unclear. There are 14 residues in the CDR3. Germline V lookup: CDR1 LGHNA, CDR2 YNFKEQ. Deletions cut 0 bases from V and 0 bases from J, with 5 bases between. CDR3 DNA sequence: TGTGCCAGCAGCCAAGATCGTTTGAACACTGAAGCTTTCTTT. It translates to CASSQDRLNTEAFF.

This clone showed up just once. The chain combines TRBV6-5 with TRBJ2-7; 10 bases match TRBD1. Germline loops: CDR1 MNHEY, CDR2 SVGAGI. The trim removed 5 bases at V and 3 bases at J, leaving 7 bases unmatched. The CDR3 has 15 amino acids. The CDR3 loop reads CASSTGTGDFYEQYF. The CDR3 nucleotides are TGTGCCAGCAGTACCGGGACAGGGGACTTCTACGAGCAGTACTTC.

The chain's CDR3 is CASSPQVGREQSYGYTF. DNA of the CDR3: TGTGCCAGCAGCCCGCAGGTGGGGCGGGAGCAGAGCTATGGCTACACCTTC. The chain employs TRBV5-6 and TRBJ1-2; a possible D gene is TRBD1 (5 bases). The V and J ends lost 4 bases and 4 bases respectively, with 23 bases between them. Germline V lookup: CDR1 SGHDT, CDR2 YYEEEE. The CDR3 contains 17 residues.

The rearrangement uses TRBV27 and TRBJ2-6, with TRBD2 identical over 13 bases. V trimming: 5 bases; J trimming: 0 bases; junction bases outside the gene matches: 4. Germline V CDR1 and CDR2: MNHEY, SMNVEV (reference sequence). The CDR3 has 18 amino acids. The CDR3 is CASSRGLAGTSGANVLTF. CDR3 sequence (DNA): TGTGCCAGCAGTAGGGGACTAGCGGGGACCTCTGGGGCCAACGTCCTGACTTTC.

This sequence joins TRBV15 and TRBJ2-1; 7 bases align to TRBD2. The trim removed 0 bases at V and 4 bases at J, leaving 6 bases unmatched. CDR3 length: 16 residues. The germline V gene encodes CDR1 LNHNV and CDR2 YYDKDF (reference sequence). The CDR3 protein is CATSREGQGGYNEQFF. In DNA, the CDR3 is TGTGCCACCAGCAGAGAAGGTCAGGGAGGGTACAATGAGCAGTTCTTC. Together with reference TRBV15 and TRBJ2-1, the CDR3 gives the full variable domain: DAMVIQNPRYQVTQFGKPVTLSCSQTLNHNVMYWYQQKSSQAPKLLFHYYDKDFNNEADTPDNFQSRRPNTSFCFLDIRSPGLGDTAMYLCATSREGQGGYNEQFFGPGTRLTVL.

The chain couples TRBV11-2 to TRBJ2-3; 10 nucleotides align to TRBD2. The CDR3 extends over 14 amino acids. Trimming took 5 bases from V and 6 from J; bases not matched to a gene: 5. Germline-derived CDR1 and CDR2 are SGHAT and FQNNGV. This chain's CDR3 is CASSPGTSVDTQYF. The CDR3 region has the DNA TGTGCCAGCAGCCCCGGGACTAGCGTTGATACGCAGTATTTT. Together with reference TRBV11-2 and TRBJ2-3, the CDR3 gives the full variable domain: EAGVAQSPRYKIIEKRQSVAFWCNPISGHATLYWYQQILGQGPKLLIQFQNNGVVDDSQLPKDRFSAERLKGVDSTLKIQPAKLEDSAVYLCASSPGTSVDTQYFGPGTRLTVL.

The V and J genes are TRBV30 and TRBJ1-3; D is unresolved. Germline lookup yields CDR1 GTSNPN and CDR2 SVGIG (reference sequence). V was cut by 4 bases and J by 4 bases, with 11 bases left in between. This CDR3 has 13 amino acids. The CDR3 DNA reads TGTGCCTGGAATAACTCGCCCGGAAACACCATATATTTT. It codes for CAWNNSPGNTIYF.

A single count supports this clone. The chain employs TRBV27 and TRBJ1-6, with D hard to call. With 6 bases removed from V and 4 bases from J, the gap between germline ends came to 10 bases. Germline loops: CDR1 MNHEY, CDR2 SMNVEV (reference sequence). CDR3 length: 14 amino acids. The CDR3 region is CASSPSGYNSPLHF. For the CDR3, the DNA is TGTGCCAGCAGCCCTTCGGGTTATAATTCACCCCTCCACTTT.

In its sample, this clone was seen once. The chain links TRBV10-3 to TRBJ2-1; 8 bases match TRBD2. Trimming removed 0 bases from V and 4 bases from J; junction bases left unmatched: 2. Germline CDR1 ENHRY, CDR2 SYGVKD. The CDR3 extends over 15 amino acids. The CDR3 spells CAISESQRGYNEQFF. CDR3 sequence (DNA): TGTGCCATCAGTGAGTCCCAGCGGGGGTACAATGAGCAGTTCTTC.

The chain recombines TRBV4-2 with TRBJ2-7; weak D call: TRBD2 (6 bases). Trimming removed 1 base from V and 5 bases from J, with 12 bases in between. Germline values: CDR1 LGHNA, CDR2 YNFKEQ. The CDR3 length is 14 residues. The DNA for the CDR3 is TGTGCCAGCAGCCAAGTGGCGGGGACGAACGAGCAGTACTTC. Encoded protein: CASSQVAGTNEQYF.